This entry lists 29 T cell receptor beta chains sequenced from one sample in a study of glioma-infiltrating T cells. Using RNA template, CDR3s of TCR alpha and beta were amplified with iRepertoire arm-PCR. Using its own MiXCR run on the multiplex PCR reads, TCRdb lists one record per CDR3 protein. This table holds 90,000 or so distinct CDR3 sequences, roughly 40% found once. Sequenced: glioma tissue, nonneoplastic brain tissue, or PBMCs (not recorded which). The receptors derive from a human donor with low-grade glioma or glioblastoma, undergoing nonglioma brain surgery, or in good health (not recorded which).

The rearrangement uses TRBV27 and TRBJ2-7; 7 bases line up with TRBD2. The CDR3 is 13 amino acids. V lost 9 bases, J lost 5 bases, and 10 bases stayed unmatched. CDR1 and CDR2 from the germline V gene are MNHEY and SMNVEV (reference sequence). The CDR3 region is CASWRGSYNEQYF. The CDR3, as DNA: TGTGCCAGTTGGCGGGGGTCCTACAACGAGCAGTACTTC.

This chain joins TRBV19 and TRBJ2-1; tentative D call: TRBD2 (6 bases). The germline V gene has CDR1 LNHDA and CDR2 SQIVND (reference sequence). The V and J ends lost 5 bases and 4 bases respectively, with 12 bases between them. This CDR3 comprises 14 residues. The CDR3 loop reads CASSPEGGYNEQFF. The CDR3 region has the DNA TGTGCCAGTAGTCCAGAGGGAGGATACAATGAGCAGTTCTTC.

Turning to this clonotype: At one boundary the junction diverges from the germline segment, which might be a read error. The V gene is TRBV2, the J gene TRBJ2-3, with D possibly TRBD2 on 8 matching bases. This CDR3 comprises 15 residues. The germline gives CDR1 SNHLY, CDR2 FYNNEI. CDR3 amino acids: CASSRGGVGTDTQYF. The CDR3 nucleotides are TGTGCCAGCAGTCGGGGGGGAGTAGGGACAGATACGCAGTATTTC.

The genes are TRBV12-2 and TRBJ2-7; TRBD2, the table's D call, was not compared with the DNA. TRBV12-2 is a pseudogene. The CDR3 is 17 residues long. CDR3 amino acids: CASRLGGGLAGAYEQYF. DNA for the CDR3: TGTGCAAGTCGCTTAGGAGGGGGACTAGCGGGAGCCTACGAGCAGTACTTT.

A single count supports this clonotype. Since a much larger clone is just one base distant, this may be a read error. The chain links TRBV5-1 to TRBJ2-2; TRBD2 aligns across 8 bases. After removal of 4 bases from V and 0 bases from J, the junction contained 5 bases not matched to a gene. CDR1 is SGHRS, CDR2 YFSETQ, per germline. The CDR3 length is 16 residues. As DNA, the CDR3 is TGCGCCAGCAGCACCGCGGGGGGCTCGAACACCGGGGAGCTGTTTTTT. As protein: CASSTAGGSNTGELFF.

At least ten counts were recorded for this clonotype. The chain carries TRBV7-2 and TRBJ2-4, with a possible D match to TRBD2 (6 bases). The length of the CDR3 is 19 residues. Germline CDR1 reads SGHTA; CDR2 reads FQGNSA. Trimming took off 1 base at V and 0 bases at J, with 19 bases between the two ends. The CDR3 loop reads CASSLVLSGGILAKNIQYF. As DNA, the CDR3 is TGTGCCAGCAGCTTAGTCCTGTCGGGCGGGATCCTAGCCAAAAACATTCAGTACTTC.

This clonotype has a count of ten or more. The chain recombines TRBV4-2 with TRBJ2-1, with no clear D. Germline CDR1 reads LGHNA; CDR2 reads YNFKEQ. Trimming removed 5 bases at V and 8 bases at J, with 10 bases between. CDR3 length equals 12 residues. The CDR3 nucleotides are TGTGCCAGCAGCAGTGAATGGGATGAGCAGTTCTTC. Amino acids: CASSSEWDEQFF.

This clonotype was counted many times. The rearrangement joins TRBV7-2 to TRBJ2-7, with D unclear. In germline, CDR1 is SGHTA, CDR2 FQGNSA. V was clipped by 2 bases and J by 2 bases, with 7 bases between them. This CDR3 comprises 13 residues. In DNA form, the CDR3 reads TGTGCCAGCAGCTTACTACCCACCTACGAGCAGTACTTC. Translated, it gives CASSLLPTYEQYF.

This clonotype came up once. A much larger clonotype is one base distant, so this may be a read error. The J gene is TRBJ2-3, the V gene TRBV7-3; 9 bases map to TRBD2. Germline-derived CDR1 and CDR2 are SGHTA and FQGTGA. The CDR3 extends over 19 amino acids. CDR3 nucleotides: TGTGCCAGCAGCTTAACCCTCGGGGCTAGCGGGGTTAGCATAGATACGCAGTATTTT. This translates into CASSLTLGASGVSIDTQYF.

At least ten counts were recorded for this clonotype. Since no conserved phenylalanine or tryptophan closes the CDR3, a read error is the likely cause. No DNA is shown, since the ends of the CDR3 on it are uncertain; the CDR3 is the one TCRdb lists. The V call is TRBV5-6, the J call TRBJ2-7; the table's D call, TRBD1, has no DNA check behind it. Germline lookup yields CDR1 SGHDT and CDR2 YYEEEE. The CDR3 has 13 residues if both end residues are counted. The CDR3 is CASSARRYPVRIL.

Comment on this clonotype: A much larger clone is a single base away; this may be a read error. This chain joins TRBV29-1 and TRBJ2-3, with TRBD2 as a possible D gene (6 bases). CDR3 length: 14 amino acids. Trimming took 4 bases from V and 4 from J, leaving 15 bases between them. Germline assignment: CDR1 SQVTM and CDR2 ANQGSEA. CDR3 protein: CSVGSGGLADTQYF. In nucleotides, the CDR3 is TGCAGCGTTGGGAGTGGGGGGTTGGCAGATACGCAGTATTTT.

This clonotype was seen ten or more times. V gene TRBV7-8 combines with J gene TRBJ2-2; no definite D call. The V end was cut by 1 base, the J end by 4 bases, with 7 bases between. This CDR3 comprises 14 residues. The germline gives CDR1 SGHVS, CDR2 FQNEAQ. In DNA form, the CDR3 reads TGTGCCAGCAGCTTAGTAAAGGGCACCGGGGAGCTGTTTTTT. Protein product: CASSLVKGTGELFF.

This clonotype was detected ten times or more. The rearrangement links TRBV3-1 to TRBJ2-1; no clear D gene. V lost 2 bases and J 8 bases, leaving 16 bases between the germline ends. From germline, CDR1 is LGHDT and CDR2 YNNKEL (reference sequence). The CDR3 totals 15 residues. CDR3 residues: CASSQTIATMDEQFF. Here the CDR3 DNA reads TGTGCCAGCAGCCAAACCATAGCCACCATGGATGAGCAGTTCTTC.

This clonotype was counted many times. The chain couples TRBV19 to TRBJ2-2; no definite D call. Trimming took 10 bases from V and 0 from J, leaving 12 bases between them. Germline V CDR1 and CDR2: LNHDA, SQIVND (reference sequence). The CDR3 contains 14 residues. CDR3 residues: CATSEIANTGELFF. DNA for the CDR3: TGTGCCACTTCGGAGATCGCGAACACCGGGGAGCTGTTTTTT.

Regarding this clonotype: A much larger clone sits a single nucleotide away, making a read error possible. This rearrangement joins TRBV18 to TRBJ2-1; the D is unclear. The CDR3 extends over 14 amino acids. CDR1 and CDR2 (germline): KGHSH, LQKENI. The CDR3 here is CASSPEMANNKQFF. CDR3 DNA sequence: TGTGCCAGCTCACCTGAAATGGCTAACAATAAGCAGTTCTTC.

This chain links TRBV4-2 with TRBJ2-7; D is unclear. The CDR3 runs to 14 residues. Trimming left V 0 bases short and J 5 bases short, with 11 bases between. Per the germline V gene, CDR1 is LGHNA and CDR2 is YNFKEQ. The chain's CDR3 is CASSQDLEYNEQYF. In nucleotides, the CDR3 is TGTGCCAGCAGCCAAGATCTAGAGTACAACGAGCAGTACTTC.

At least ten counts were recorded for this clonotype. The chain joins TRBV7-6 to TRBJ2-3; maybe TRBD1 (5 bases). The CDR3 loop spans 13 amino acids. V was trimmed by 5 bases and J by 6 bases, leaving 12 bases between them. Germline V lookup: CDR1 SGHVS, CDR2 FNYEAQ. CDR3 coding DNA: TGTGCCAGCAGCGGGGCGGCTTCCGATACGCAGTATTTT. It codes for CASSGAASDTQYF.

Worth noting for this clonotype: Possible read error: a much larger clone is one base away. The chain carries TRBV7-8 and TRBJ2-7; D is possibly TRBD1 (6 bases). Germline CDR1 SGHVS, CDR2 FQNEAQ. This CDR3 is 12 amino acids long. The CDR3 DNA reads TGTGCCTGCAGCTCTACCGGGACAGAGCAGTACTTC. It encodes CACSSTGTEQYF.

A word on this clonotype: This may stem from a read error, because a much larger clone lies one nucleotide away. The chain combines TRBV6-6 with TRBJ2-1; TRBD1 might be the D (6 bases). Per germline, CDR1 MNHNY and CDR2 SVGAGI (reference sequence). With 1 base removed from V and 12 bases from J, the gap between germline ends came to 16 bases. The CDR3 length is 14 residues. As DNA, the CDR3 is TGTGCCAGCAGTTACTTCGGACAGTCGGGTGGGCAGTTCTTC. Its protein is CASSYFGQSGGQFF.

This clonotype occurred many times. The CDR3 is CASSPQPTTDTQYF. The CDR3 DNA is TGTGCCAGCAGCCCTCAACCGACCACAGATACGCAGTATTTT. The rearrangement joins TRBV7-3 to TRBJ2-3; no definite D call. CDR3 size: 14 residues. Trimming pared 5 bases from V and 2 bases from J, leaving 11 bases between. The germline V gene encodes CDR1 SGHTA and CDR2 FQGTGA.

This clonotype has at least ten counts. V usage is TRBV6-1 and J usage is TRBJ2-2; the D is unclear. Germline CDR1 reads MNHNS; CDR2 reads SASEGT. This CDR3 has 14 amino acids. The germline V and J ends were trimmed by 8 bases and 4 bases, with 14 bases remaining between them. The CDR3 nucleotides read TGTGCCAGCCAGGAAGCATTTCGCACCGGGGAGCTGTTTTTT. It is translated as CASQEAFRTGELFF.

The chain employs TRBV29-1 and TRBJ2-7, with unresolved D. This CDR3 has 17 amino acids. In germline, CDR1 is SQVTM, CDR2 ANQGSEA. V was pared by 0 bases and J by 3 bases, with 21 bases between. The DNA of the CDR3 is TGCAGCGTTGAAGATCCTACCCCCGGAATTTTTGGCTACGAGCAGTACTTC. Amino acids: CSVEDPTPGIFGYEQYF.

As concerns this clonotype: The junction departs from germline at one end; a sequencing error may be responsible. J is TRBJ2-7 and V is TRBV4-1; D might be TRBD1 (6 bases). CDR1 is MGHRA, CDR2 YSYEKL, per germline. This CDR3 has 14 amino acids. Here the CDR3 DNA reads TGCGCCAGCAGTCCGGGACACAAGTTCTACGAGCGGTACTTC. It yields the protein CASSPGHKFYERYF.

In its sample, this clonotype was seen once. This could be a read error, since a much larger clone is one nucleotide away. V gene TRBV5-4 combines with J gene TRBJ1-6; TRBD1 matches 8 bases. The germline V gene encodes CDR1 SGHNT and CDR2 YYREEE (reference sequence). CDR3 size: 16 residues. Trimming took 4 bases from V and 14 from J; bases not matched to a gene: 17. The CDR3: CASSPGTGLLYSTLHF. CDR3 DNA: TGTGCCAGCAGCCCCGGGACAGGACTACTTTACTCAACCCTCCACTTT.

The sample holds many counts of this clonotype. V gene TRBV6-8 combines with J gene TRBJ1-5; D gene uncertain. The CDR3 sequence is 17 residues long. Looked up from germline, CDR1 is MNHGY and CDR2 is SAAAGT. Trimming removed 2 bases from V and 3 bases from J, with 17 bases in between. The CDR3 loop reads CASSYIPAQISNQPQHF. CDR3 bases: TGTGCCAGCAGTTACATCCCCGCACAGATTTCCAATCAGCCCCAGCATTTT.

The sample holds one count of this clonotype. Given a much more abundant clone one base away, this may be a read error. CDR3 sequence reads: CTSSIERQGSYEQYF. The CDR3 region has the DNA TGTACCAGTAGTATAGAACGACAGGGGAGCTACGAGCAGTACTTC. V and J are TRBV19 and TRBJ2-7, with 8 bases fitting TRBD1. Germline V gives CDR1 LNHDA, CDR2 SQIVND (reference sequence). The CDR3 is 15 residues long. Full variable domain (rest looked up from reference TRBV19 and TRBJ2-7): DGGITQSPKYLFRKEGQNVTLSCEQNLNHDAMYWYRQDPGQGLRLIYYSQIVNDFQKGDIAEGYSVSREKKESFPLTVTSAQKNPTAFYLCTSSIERQGSYEQYFGPGTRLTVT.

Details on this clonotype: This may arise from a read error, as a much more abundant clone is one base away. The chain's CDR3 is CSVGRTGRGDNEQFF. The CDR3 nucleotides are TGCAGCGTAGGACGGACAGGAAGGGGAGACAATGAGCAGTTCTTC. The rearrangement links TRBV29-1 to TRBJ2-1; 7 bases line up with TRBD1. Germline CDR1 reads SQVTM; CDR2 reads ANQGSEA. This CDR3 is 15 amino acids long. Trimming at V came to 6 bases and at J to 5 bases, leaving 13 bases not matched to a gene.

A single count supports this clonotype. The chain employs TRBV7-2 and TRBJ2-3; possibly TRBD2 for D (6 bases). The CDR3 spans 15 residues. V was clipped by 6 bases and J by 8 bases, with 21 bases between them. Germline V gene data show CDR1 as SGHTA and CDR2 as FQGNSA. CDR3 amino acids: CASRINSVSAGTQYF. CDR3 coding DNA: TGTGCCAGCAGAATTAATAGCGTGTCAGCGGGTACGCAGTATTTT.

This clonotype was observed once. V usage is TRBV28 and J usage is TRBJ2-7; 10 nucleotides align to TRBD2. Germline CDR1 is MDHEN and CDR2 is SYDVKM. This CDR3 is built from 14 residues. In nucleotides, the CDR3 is TGTGCTAGAGGCCCGCTAGCGGGAGTTGGTGAGCAGTACTTC. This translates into CARGPLAGVGEQYF.